The 29 T cell receptor beta chains in this list originate from one sample, sequenced in a study of graft-versus-host responses after intestinal transplantation. Measured with immunoSEQ multiplex PCR; TCRdb has only the in-frame clones, and not every one. The sample consists of 96,000 or so clones, 90% to 95% of them appearing once. No cognate antigen is known for these TCRs. Sequencing was performed on unstimulated CD4+ T cells sorted from spleen or lymph node cells, taken before intestinal transplant. The receptor source for this set is a human donor who received an intestinal transplant.

The chain has TRBV5-1 and TRBJ1-1, with 7 nucleotides matching TRBD1. J was trimmed by 3 bases and V by 3 bases; bases with no gene match: 5. From germline, CDR1 is SGHRS and CDR2 YFSETQ. CDR3 length: 14 amino acids. The CDR3 DNA reads TGCGCCAGCAGCTCGACAGGGACGGACACTGAAGCTTTCTTT. This sequence encodes CASSSTGTDTEAFF.

DNA for the CDR3: TGCAGTGCTTCCCTCCACACTGAAGCTTTCTTT. Translation gives CSASLHTEAFF. This chain links TRBV20-1 with TRBJ1-1; D remains ambiguous. Per germline, CDR1 DFQATT and CDR2 SNEGSKA (reference sequence). V was shortened by 5 bases and J by 3 bases, with 7 bases between the two germline ends. This CDR3 spans 11 amino acids.

The genes are TRBV5-1 and TRBJ2-2, with D tentatively TRBD2 (6 bases). V was clipped by 3 bases and J by 5 bases, with 8 bases between them. The CDR3 consists of 13 residues. The germline CDR1 and CDR2 sequences are SGHRS and YFSETQ. CDR3: CASSWGDTGELFF. In nucleotides, the CDR3 is TGCGCCAGCAGCTGGGGGGATACCGGGGAGCTGTTTTTT. The full variable domain, in which reference TRBV5-1 and TRBJ2-2 provide the parts outside the CDR3, is KAGVTQTPRYLIKTRGQQVTLSCSPISGHRSVSWYQQTPGQGLQFLFEYFSETQRNKGNFPGRFSGRQFSNSRSEMNVSTLELGDSALYLCASSWGDTGELFFGEGSRLTVL.

The V and J genes are TRBV28 and TRBJ1-1, with D possibly TRBD1 on 6 matching bases. Germline assignment: CDR1 MDHEN and CDR2 SYDVKM. The CDR3 totals 18 residues. V lost 6 bases and J lost 4, with 27 bases in between. Here the CDR3 reads CASRPDDRTWYSGTEAFF. The CDR3 nucleotides are TGTGCCAGCAGGCCGGACGACAGGACTTGGTATTCCGGCACTGAAGCTTTCTTT.

The chain carries TRBV6-6 and TRBJ1-6, with unresolved D. V lost 7 bases and J lost 8, with 18 bases in between. The CDR3 covers 15 residues. Looked up from germline, CDR1 is MNHNY and CDR2 is SVGAGI (reference sequence). The CDR3 DNA sequence: TGTGCCAGCACCCAGGCGGATAGCGGGGATTCACCCCTCCACTTT. As protein: CASTQADSGDSPLHF.

The V and J genes are TRBV5-1 and TRBJ2-3; the match to TRBD1 covers 8 bases. Trimming removed 4 bases from V and 2 bases from J; junction bases left unmatched: 12. CDR1 and CDR2 from the germline V gene are SGHRS and YFSETQ. CDR3 length: 17 residues. The CDR3 spells CASSDRTGSPSTDTQYF. The CDR3 DNA reads TGCGCCAGCAGCGATCGGACAGGGAGCCCCTCCACAGATACGCAGTATTTT.

The chain recombines TRBV19 with TRBJ1-5, with 8 bases that match TRBD1. CDR1 and CDR2 (germline): LNHDA, SQIVND (reference sequence). V lost 1 base and J lost 7; bases outside the gene matches: 3. The CDR3 is 14 residues long. Here the CDR3 reads CASSIGTGNQPQHF. The CDR3 nucleotides read TGTGCCAGTAGTATAGGGACAGGGAACCAGCCCCAGCATTTT.

V is TRBV27 and J is TRBJ2-3; 10 nucleotides match TRBD2. Per the germline V gene, CDR1 is MNHEY and CDR2 is SMNVEV (reference sequence). The CDR3 has 17 amino acids. The trim removed 5 bases at V and 4 bases at J, leaving 12 bases unmatched. CDR3 bases: TGTGCCAGCAGTCCTCGGGGCCTAGCGGGAGCGGCAGATACGCAGTATTTT. It specifies CASSPRGLAGAADTQYF.

This clone has only one observation. The chain combines TRBV6-5 with TRBJ2-5, with D maybe TRBD2 (5 bases). With 0 bases removed from V and 0 bases from J, the gap between germline ends came to 8 bases. Looked up from germline, CDR1 is MNHEY and CDR2 is SVGAGI. This CDR3 spans 15 amino acids. The CDR3 DNA reads TGTGCCAGCAGTTACTCGTGGGAGTACCAAGAGACCCAGTACTTC. It is translated as CASSYSWEYQETQYF.

J is TRBJ1-5 and V is TRBV5-5, with D tentatively TRBD1 (5 bases). Germline V CDR1 and CDR2: SGHKS, YYEKEE (reference sequence). V was pared by 1 base and J by 6 bases, with 17 bases between. There are 16 residues in the CDR3. As DNA, the CDR3 is TGTGCCAGCAGCTTGATGTTCTTGCTCGGGGGTCAGCCCCAGCATTTT. This sequence encodes CASSLMFLLGGQPQHF. Full variable domain (outside the CDR3, taken from reference TRBV5-5 and TRBJ1-5): DAGVTQSPTHLIKTRGQQVTLRCSPISGHKSVSWYQQVLGQGPQFIFQYYEKEERGRGNFPDRFSARQFPNYSSELNVNALLLGDSALYLCASSLMFLLGGQPQHFGDGTRLSIL.

This chain joins TRBV15 and TRBJ2-1; no definite D call. The CDR3 runs to 13 residues. The germline CDR1 and CDR2 sequences are LNHNV and YYDKDF (reference sequence). The V end was cut by 8 bases, the J end by 4 bases, with 12 bases between. The CDR3: CATGGGPYNEQFF. In DNA, the CDR3 is TGTGCCACCGGCGGCGGTCCTTACAATGAGCAGTTCTTC.

This sequence joins TRBV5-1 and TRBJ2-7, with D perhaps TRBD2 (6 bases). The CDR3 extends over 17 amino acids. Between the trimmed V and J ends, which lost 0 bases and 3 bases, there was a span of 19 bases. In germline, CDR1 is SGHRS, CDR2 YFSETQ. CDR3 DNA: TGCGCCAGCAGCTTGGCCGGTTCGGCGGGATCTATCTACGAGCAGTACTTC. It is translated as CASSLAGSAGSIYEQYF.

The chain combines TRBV18 with TRBJ1-4; D is unresolved. Germline V gives CDR1 KGHSH, CDR2 LQKENI. This CDR3 contains 13 residues. Trimming left V 4 bases short and J 6 bases short, with 9 bases between. The CDR3 nucleotides read TGTGCCAGCTCACTTCAGACTGATGAAAAACTGTTTTTT. As protein: CASSLQTDEKLFF. Full variable domain (remainder filled in from reference TRBV18 and TRBJ1-4): NAGVMQNPRHLVRRRGQEARLRCSPMKGHSHVYWYRQLPEEGLKFMVYLQKENIIDESGMPKERFSAEFPKEGPSILRIQQVVRGDSAAYFCASSLQTDEKLFFGSGTQLSVL.

J is TRBJ2-7 and V is TRBV6-5; the match to TRBD2 covers 9 bases. CDR3 length equals 16 residues. Per the germline V gene, CDR1 is MNHEY and CDR2 is SVGAGI. V dropped 0 bases and J dropped 8; count of bases not matched to a gene: 11. For the CDR3, the DNA is TGTGCCAGCAGTTACTCCCGGGCGGGAGGGCCTTACAAGCAGTACTTC. As protein: CASSYSRAGGPYKQYF.

The gene calls are TRBV27 and TRBJ1-2; D may be TRBD1 (5 bases). Germline-derived CDR1 and CDR2 are MNHEY and SMNVEV (reference sequence). The V end lost 1 base, the J end lost 4 bases, and 19 bases lay between the germline ends. The CDR3 sequence is 17 residues long. The CDR3 region has the DNA TGTGCCAGCAGTTTATTTGGCCCCCCCGGGACTGGCTATGGCTACACCTTC. Encoded protein: CASSLFGPPGTGYGYTF.

The gene calls are TRBV4-3 and TRBJ2-2, with D hard to call. The CDR3 extends over 18 amino acids. The V gene's germline CDR1 is LGHNA and CDR2 YSLEER. V lost 4 bases to trimming and J lost 0 bases, with 18 bases between them. CDR3 DNA: TGCGCCAGCAGCCGAAAGTCCCAGGCGCTTACGAACACCGGGGAGCTGTTTTTT. Amino acid sequence: CASSRKSQALTNTGELFF.

The chain has TRBV27 and TRBJ2-5; 9 bases line up with TRBD2. The ends lost 6 bases at V and 4 bases at J; junction bases unmatched: 15. In germline, CDR1 is MNHEY, CDR2 SMNVEV (reference sequence). The CDR3 contains 17 residues. CDR3 coding DNA: TGTGCCAGCAGGCTTTATTCTGGCGGGAGGGCCGGAGAGACCCAGTACTTC. Amino acid sequence: CASRLYSGGRAGETQYF.

The chain joins TRBV4-3 to TRBJ2-1; perhaps TRBD2 as D (5 bases). V lost 0 bases and J 7 bases, leaving 13 bases between the germline ends. Germline V gene lookup returns CDR1 LGHNA and CDR2 YSLEER. The CDR3 spans 15 residues. The CDR3 loop reads CASSQETSIGNEQFF. The CDR3 DNA sequence: TGCGCCAGCAGCCAAGAAACTAGTATCGGGAATGAGCAGTTCTTC.

This clone was detected only once. The chain uses TRBV10-3 and TRBJ2-7; the match to TRBD2 covers 10 bases. Germline CDR1 and CDR2: ENHRY and SYGVKD. There are 16 residues in the CDR3. The junction had 8 bases not matched to a gene; V was cut back by 4 bases and J by 2 bases. This CDR3 reads CAISALAGVQTYEQYF. The CDR3 DNA reads as TGTGCCATCAGTGCTCTAGCGGGGGTCCAAACCTACGAGCAGTACTTC.

Here the CDR3 reads CASSLGGQGLTQGGYTF. CDR3 coding DNA: TGCGCCAGCAGCTTGGGGGGACAGGGCTTGACCCAGGGAGGCTACACCTTC. The rearrangement links TRBV5-1 to TRBJ1-2; TRBD1 matches at 9 bases. The CDR3 is 17 residues long. The V gene end was trimmed by 0 bases and the J gene end by 8 bases; junction bases not matched to a gene: 14. Looked up from germline, CDR1 is SGHRS and CDR2 is YFSETQ. The entire variable domain, with the rest obtained from reference TRBV5-1 and TRBJ1-2, is as follows: KAGVTQTPRYLIKTRGQQVTLSCSPISGHRSVSWYQQTPGQGLQFLFEYFSETQRNKGNFPGRFSGRQFSNSRSEMNVSTLELGDSALYLCASSLGGQGLTQGGYTFGSGTRLTVV.

The chain uses TRBV4-2 and TRBJ2-1, with 9 bases that match TRBD2. Trimming took 4 bases from V and 0 from J; bases not matched to a gene: 10. This CDR3 has 18 amino acids. Germline CDR1 reads LGHNA; CDR2 reads YNFKEQ. CDR3: CASSPKSGGRGSYNEQFF. The DNA of the CDR3 is TGTGCCAGCAGCCCTAAGAGTGGCGGGAGGGGCTCCTACAATGAGCAGTTCTTC.

V gene TRBV19 combines with J gene TRBJ1-1; 7 bases fit TRBD1. CDR1 and CDR2 from the germline V gene are LNHDA and SQIVND (reference sequence). The CDR3 is 16 residues long. V lost 3 bases, J lost 4 bases, and 11 bases stayed unmatched. In DNA, the CDR3 is TGTGCCAGTAGTATCAAGAAGGGGGCTTCCGGCACTGAAGCTTTCTTT. Its translation is CASSIKKGASGTEAFF.

This chain connects TRBV6-1 to TRBJ2-7; 13 positions agree with TRBD2. CDR1 is MNHNS and CDR2 is SASEGT in the germline V gene. CDR3 length: 15 amino acids. V dropped 1 base and J dropped 4; count of bases not matched to a gene: 1. CDR3 nucleotide sequence: TGTGCCAGCAGTGAAGGGACTAGCGGGAGATACGAGCAGTACTTC. Protein sequence: CASSEGTSGRYEQYF.

The V gene is TRBV18, the J gene TRBJ1-5, with 7 bases that match TRBD1. The CDR3 length is 16 residues. V was clipped by 4 bases and J by 2 bases; unmatched bases: 8. Germline CDR1 and CDR2: KGHSH and LQKENI. CDR3 coding DNA: TGTGCCAGCTCACTCTTGACAGGGTCAGGCAATCAGCCCCAGCATTTT. Translation: CASSLLTGSGNQPQHF.

The rearrangement uses TRBV4-1 and TRBJ2-4; D is possibly TRBD1 (5 bases). V shed 0 bases and J shed 6 bases, with 15 bases lying between them. The CDR3 is 16 residues long. Germline-derived CDR1 and CDR2 are MGHRA and YSYEKL. The CDR3: CASSQERGWQGNIQYF. CDR3 coding DNA: TGCGCCAGCAGCCAAGAACGAGGCTGGCAGGGAAACATTCAGTACTTC.

The gene calls are TRBV18 and TRBJ2-1, with 10 positions matching TRBD2. Per the germline V gene, CDR1 is KGHSH and CDR2 is LQKENI. There are 15 residues in the CDR3. V was clipped by 2 bases and J by 4 bases; unmatched bases: 2. CDR3 protein: CASSPAAGGYNEQFF. DNA of the CDR3: TGTGCCAGCTCACCAGCAGCGGGAGGGTACAATGAGCAGTTCTTC.

The chain links TRBV5-1 to TRBJ1-4, with TRBD1 identical over 7 bases. Germline V gives CDR1 SGHRS, CDR2 YFSETQ. This CDR3 is built from 14 residues. After removal of 4 bases from V and 8 bases from J, the junction contained 8 bases not matched to a gene. The CDR3 region has the DNA TGCGCCAGCAGCCCAGACAGGGCACCGGAAAAACTGTTTTTT. It is translated as CASSPDRAPEKLFF.

The chain recombines TRBV10-1 with TRBJ2-7; possible D gene TRBD2, 6 bases. V lost 6 bases and J 0 bases, leaving 15 bases between the germline ends. The CDR3 covers 15 residues. The germline V gene encodes CDR1 WNHNN and CDR2 SYGVQD (reference sequence). In nucleotides, the CDR3 is TGCGCCAGCAGCCCCGCCGGGGGTTTCTCCTACGAGCAGTACTTC. It is translated as CASSPAGGFSYEQYF.

V usage is TRBV7-9 and J usage is TRBJ2-5; 11 bases are shared with TRBD1. Germline V gene data show CDR1 as SEHNR and CDR2 as FQNEAQ (reference sequence). Trimming took 3 bases from V and 5 from J; bases not matched to a gene: 5. The CDR3 is made up of 15 amino acids. DNA for the CDR3: TGTGCCAGCAGCTTGGGACAGGGGGGGAAGGAGACCCAGTACTTC. This codes for CASSLGQGGKETQYF.